The 19 T cell receptor beta chains given below trace back to one sample, sequenced in a study of early T cells in non-severe SARS-CoV-2 infection (dated by TCRdb to 2020 to 2023). Library preparation was by 5' RACE. Instrument on record: NextSeq 500. TCRdb reprocessing: public reads trimmed at Q25 with fastp, clones called with MiXCR, in-frame beta chains kept. Here each entry gathers all rows of one CDR3 protein and keeps the most common genes and DNA. The sample records some 71,000 distinct CDR3 sequences, approximately 14% of which are singletons. Of the sample, over 12% is held by the ten largest clones. The sequenced material came from whole blood. These TCRs come from an adult who was a healthcare worker with PCR-confirmed SARS-CoV-2 infection or an uninfected control (not recorded which).

This clonotype was counted a few times. The rearrangement uses TRBV18 and TRBJ2-2; 7 bases are shared with TRBD1. The CDR3 extends over 13 amino acids. Germline V gene data show CDR1 as KGHSH and CDR2 as LQKENI. V lost 4 bases and J lost 7; bases outside the gene matches: 3. The CDR3 spells CASSQGQVGELFF. Written as DNA, the CDR3 is TGTGCCAGCTCACAAGGACAGGTCGGGGAGCTGTTTTTT. Based on the CDR3 plus reference TRBV18 and TRBJ2-2, the full variable domain is NAGVMQNPRHLVRRRGQEARLRCSPMKGHSHVYWYRQLPEEGLKFMVYLQKENIIDESGMPKERFSAEFPKEGPSILRIQQVVRGDSAAYFCASSQGQVGELFFGEGSRLTVL.

This clonotype was observed once. No conserved phenylalanine or tryptophan is present at the end of the CDR3, so a read error is the likely explanation. The rearrangement links TRBV2 to TRBJ2-1; D tentatively reads TRBD1 or TRBD2 (6 bases each). CDR1 and CDR2 (germline): SNHLY, FYNNEI. Trimming took 7 bases from V and 8 from J, leaving 15 bases between them. The CDR3 is 13 amino acids. Written as DNA, the CDR3 is TGTGCCAGCACCAAGGGGGGACTTGATGAGCAGTTCCTC. This translates into CASTKGGLDEQFL.

This clonotype was seen only a few times. For the CDR3, the DNA is TGTGCCAGCAGTTACTCAAGCAATCAGCCCCAGCATTTT. It yields the protein CASSYSSNQPQHF. The V call is TRBV6-2 or TRBV6-3, the J call TRBJ1-5; D gene uncertain. The CDR3 contains 13 residues. Germline V gene lookup returns CDR1 MNHEY and CDR2 SVGEGT. Between the trimmed V and J ends, which lost 0 bases and 1 base, there was a span of 1 base.

The chain carries TRBV29-1 and TRBJ2-7; D is perhaps TRBD1 (6 bases). V was pared by 3 bases and J by 6 bases, with 9 bases between. Looked up from germline, CDR1 is SQVTM and CDR2 is ANQGSEA. This CDR3 region has 11 residues. This CDR3 is CSVDRGGEQYF. CDR3 bases: TGCAGCGTTGATCGAGGGGGCGAGCAGTACTTC.

In its sample, this clonotype was seen a few times. The chain combines TRBV6-2 or TRBV6-3 with TRBJ2-1, with D hard to call. The CDR3 sequence is 11 residues long. Germline loops: CDR1 MNHEY, CDR2 SVGEGT. V shed 2 bases and J shed 9 bases, with 5 bases lying between them. Here the CDR3 DNA reads TGTGCCAGCAGTTACAGTGGTGAGCAGTTCTTC. Translation: CASSYSGEQFF.

The genes are TRBV2 and TRBJ1-3, with D possibly being TRBD1 (5 bases). Germline V gives CDR1 SNHLY, CDR2 FYNNEI. This CDR3 comprises 15 residues. V lost 7 bases and J lost 4, with 17 bases in between. The CDR3 DNA follows: TGTGCCAGCAACGTAAGGGGAAGGTTCGGAAACACCATATATTTT. Protein sequence: CASNVRGRFGNTIYF.

This clonotype appeared once. Being one base from a much bigger clone, this may be a read error. This chain links TRBV5-5 with TRBJ1-1, with D possibly matching TRBD1 (6 bases). The germline V gene has CDR1 SGHKS and CDR2 YYEKEE (reference sequence). Trimming removed 9 bases from V and 0 bases from J, with 18 bases in between. The CDR3 has 15 residues. The CDR3 DNA is TGTGCCACCGAGAAACAGGGATACATGAACACTGAAGCTTTCTTT. It specifies CATEKQGYMNTEAFF.

This clonotype occurred a few times. J is TRBJ2-3 and V is TRBV7-2; D possibly matches TRBD1 or TRBD2 (6 bases each). The CDR3 length is 15 residues. V lost 5 bases and J 2 bases, leaving 14 bases between the germline ends. Germline V gene lookup returns CDR1 SGHTA and CDR2 FQGNSA. The CDR3 DNA follows: TGTGCCAGCAGCAAGGGGGGTACCCTCACAGATACGCAGTATTTT. This encodes CASSKGGTLTDTQYF. Looking up the rest from reference TRBV7-2 and TRBJ2-3 gives the full variable domain: GAGVSQSPSNKVTEKGKDVELRCDPISGHTALYWYRQSLGQGLEFLIYFQGNSAPDKSGLPSDRFSAERTGGSVSTLTIQRTQQEDSAVYLCASSKGGTLTDTQYFGPGTRLTVL.

This clonotype has more than one count but fewer than ten. The rearrangement joins TRBV29-1 to TRBJ2-1, with D tentatively TRBD2 (6 bases). Deletions cut 0 bases from V and 5 bases from J, with 17 bases between. The CDR3 is 16 residues long. The V gene's germline CDR1 is SQVTM and CDR2 ANQGSEA. CDR3 sequence (DNA): TGCAGCGTTGAAGACCCGACTTGGAGGGTGGACAATGAGCAGTTCTTC. Translation gives CSVEDPTWRVDNEQFF.

There are a few counts of this clonotype. This chain links TRBV11-2 with TRBJ1-1; 8 bases agree with TRBD1. The CDR3 length is 18 residues. The germline V gene encodes CDR1 SGHAT and CDR2 FQNNGV. The ends lost 4 bases at V and 3 bases at J; junction bases unmatched: 16. CDR3 DNA: TGTGCCAGCAGCTCACCAGAAGGCATAACAGGGGGGGACACTGAAGCTTTCTTT. Protein: CASSSPEGITGGDTEAFF. Combining the CDR3 with reference TRBV11-2 and TRBJ1-1 gives the whole variable domain EAGVAQSPRYKIIEKRQSVAFWCNPISGHATLYWYQQILGQGPKLLIQFQNNGVVDDSQLPKDRFSAERLKGVDSTLKIQPAKLEDSAVYLCASSSPEGITGGDTEAFFGQGTRLTVV.

This clonotype has only a few counts. The chain combines TRBV7-3 with TRBJ2-3, with 9 bases lining up with TRBD1. Trimming removed 2 bases from V and 7 bases from J; junction bases left unmatched: 7. This CDR3 contains 15 residues. The V gene's germline CDR1 is SGHTA and CDR2 FQGTGA. As DNA, the CDR3 is TGTGCCAGCAGCTTAGGGACAGGGATAGGGAATACGCAGTATTTT. Its protein is CASSLGTGIGNTQYF. The full variable domain, its missing parts supplied by reference TRBV7-3 and TRBJ2-3, is GAGVSQTPSNKVTEKGKYVELRCDPISGHTALYWYRQSLGQGPEFLIYFQGTGAADDSGLPNDRFFAVRPEGSVSTLKIQRTERGDSAVYLCASSLGTGIGNTQYFGPGTRLTVL.

In this sample, this clonotype turned up many times. The chain links TRBV10-2 to TRBJ1-1; no firm D call. Germline CDR1 reads WSHSY; CDR2 reads SAAADI. This CDR3 is 12 amino acids long. V lost 6 bases and J 1 base, leaving 6 bases between the germline ends. The CDR3 DNA follows: TGCGCCAGCAGCGAACAGAACACTGAAGCTTTCTTT. Encoded protein: CASSEQNTEAFF.

This clonotype was detected only a few times. This chain connects TRBV11-2 to TRBJ2-7, with TRBD2 identical over 11 bases. The CDR3 loop spans 16 amino acids. V was clipped by 0 bases and J by 2 bases; unmatched bases: 3. The germline V gene encodes CDR1 SGHAT and CDR2 FQNNGV. The CDR3 sequence is CASSLDLSGGAYEQYF. DNA for the CDR3: TGTGCCAGCAGCTTAGACCTTAGCGGGGGGGCCTACGAGCAGTACTTC.

This sequence joins TRBV4-2 and TRBJ2-3; 10 bases fit TRBD2. The CDR3 spans 20 residues. Per germline, CDR1 LGHNA and CDR2 YNFKEQ. With V trimmed by 3 bases and J by 7 bases, 22 bases remained unmatched. The DNA for the CDR3 is TGTGCCAGCAGCCAGAATGGGAAAAGCGGGGGGGCCGTTCTCCTTTATACGCAGTATTTT. As protein: CASSQNGKSGGAVLLYTQYF.

This clonotype was detected only a few times. This chain uses TRBV4-3 with TRBJ2-5; D may match TRBD1 or TRBD2 (6 bases each). The germline V gene has CDR1 LGHNA and CDR2 YSLEER. The CDR3 is 16 residues long. V lost 0 bases and J 4 bases, leaving 15 bases between the germline ends. The DNA of the CDR3 is TGCGCCAGCAGCCAAGAATTTGGGGGGCGGCGAGAGACCCAGTACTTC. Its translation is CASSQEFGGRRETQYF.

The chain couples TRBV6-2 or TRBV6-3 to TRBJ1-2; D gene ambiguous. The CDR3 contains 15 residues. The V end was cut by 0 bases, the J end by 2 bases, with 10 bases between. From germline, CDR1 is MNHEY and CDR2 SVGEGT. The CDR3: CASSYSGRYNYGYTF. The CDR3 DNA reads TGTGCCAGCAGTTACTCTGGCCGATACAACTATGGCTACACCTTC.

This clonotype was seen ten or more times. The rearrangement joins TRBV5-1 to TRBJ2-2; the D gene is possibly TRBD2 (5 bases). The germline gives CDR1 SGHRS, CDR2 YFSETQ. V was shortened by 3 bases and J by 2 bases, with 17 bases between the two germline ends. The CDR3 covers 17 residues. The CDR3 DNA is TGCGCCAGCAGCTACCTTGCGGGCCACGGAAACACCGGGGAGCTGTTTTTT. This encodes CASSYLAGHGNTGELFF.

Note on this clonotype: At one of its ends the junction is not consistent with the germline gene, which may arise from a read error. The chain has TRBV7-9 and TRBJ1-1, with D possibly matching TRBD1 (5 bases). Germline V gene data show CDR1 as SEHNR and CDR2 as FQNEAQ (reference sequence). The CDR3 covers 14 residues. CDR3 residues: CASSFFVPDTEVFF. In nucleotides, the CDR3 is TGTGCCAGCAGCTTTTTTGTTCCGGACACTGAAGTTTTCTTT. The variable domain in full, completed from reference TRBV7-9 and TRBJ1-1, reads DTGVSQNPRHKITKRGQNVTFRCDPISEHNRLYWYRQTLGQGPEFLTYFQNEAQLEKSRLLSDRFSAERPKGSFSTLEIQRTEQGDSAMYLCASSFFVPDTEVFFGQGTRLTVV.

This clonotype came up a few times. The V call is TRBV27, the J call TRBJ1-4; no firm D call. Germline values: CDR1 MNHEY, CDR2 SMNVEV (reference sequence). Trimming took off 6 bases at V and 0 bases at J, with 5 bases between the two ends. This CDR3 is 13 amino acids long. CDR3 sequence: CASRPATNEKLFF. CDR3 sequence (DNA): TGTGCCAGCAGGCCAGCAACTAATGAAAAACTGTTTTTT.